Following are 6 T cell receptor beta chains from one sample sequenced in a study of CD8+ T cells in alopecia areata. As the sequencing template, cDNA was produced by extracting RNA and reverse transcribing it. Here immunoSEQ multiplex PCR was the method, and the copy in TCRdb shows in-frame clones only, minus some. The table lists about 120,000 clones, around 45% of them singletons. Sequencing was carried out using NKG2D-low CD8+ T cells sorted from blood. These receptors were collected from a human donor with alopecia areata.

The chain is built from TRBV6-5 and TRBJ1-5, with 12 bases lining up with TRBD1. Looked up from germline, CDR1 is MNHEY and CDR2 is SVGAGI. The CDR3 is 15 residues long. With V trimmed by 3 bases and J by 7 bases, 4 bases remained unmatched. CDR3 residues: CASSYGTGGSQPQHF. In nucleotides, the CDR3 is TGTGCCAGCAGTTATGGGACAGGGGGCTCCCAGCCCCAGCATTTT.

The CDR3 nucleotides read TGCAGCGTTGAGGCCCCCTGGACAGAGGTGCCCCAGCATTTT. Encoded protein: CSVEAPWTEVPQHF. The V call is TRBV29-1, the J call TRBJ1-5; the D gene is possibly TRBD1 (6 bases). This CDR3 contains 14 residues. Germline lookup yields CDR1 SQVTM and CDR2 ANQGSEA. Trimming took 3 bases from V and 9 from J, leaving 18 bases between them.

This chain uses TRBV29-1 with TRBJ2-3; D may be TRBD2 (6 bases). CDR3 size: 13 residues. The germline V gene encodes CDR1 SQVTM and CDR2 ANQGSEA. V lost 7 bases, J lost 0 bases, and 11 bases lay in between. CDR3 DNA: TGCAGCGCGATCGGAGGGAGCACAGATACGCAGTATTTT. Protein product: CSAIGGSTDTQYF.

This clone was counted a few times. This chain links TRBV7-9 with TRBJ2-7, with a possible D match to TRBD1 (6 bases). The CDR3 covers 14 residues. The ends were cut back, 0 bases at V and 2 bases at J, with 8 bases in the middle. Germline CDR1 and CDR2: SEHNR and FQNEAQ (reference sequence). The CDR3 sequence: CASSLADRPYEQYF. The DNA of the CDR3 is TGTGCCAGCAGCTTAGCAGACAGGCCCTACGAGCAGTACTTC.

The chain is built from TRBV27 and TRBJ2-7; no definite D call. This CDR3 has 13 amino acids. Trimming stripped 5 bases from V and 2 bases from J, with 10 bases between. Germline V lookup: CDR1 MNHEY, CDR2 SMNVEV (reference sequence). The CDR3 bases are TGTGCCAGCAGTATAGCAGCCACCTACGAGCAGTACTTC. Translation: CASSIAATYEQYF.

The chain recombines TRBV5-1 with TRBJ2-3; 7 bases align to TRBD2. The CDR3 spans 11 residues. Germline CDR1 is SGHRS and CDR2 is YFSETQ. The V gene end was trimmed by 0 bases and the J gene end by 13 bases; junction bases not matched to a gene: 2. The CDR3 protein is CASSLGREEYF. CDR3 coding DNA: TGCGCCAGCAGCTTGGGACGGGAGGAGTATTTT.